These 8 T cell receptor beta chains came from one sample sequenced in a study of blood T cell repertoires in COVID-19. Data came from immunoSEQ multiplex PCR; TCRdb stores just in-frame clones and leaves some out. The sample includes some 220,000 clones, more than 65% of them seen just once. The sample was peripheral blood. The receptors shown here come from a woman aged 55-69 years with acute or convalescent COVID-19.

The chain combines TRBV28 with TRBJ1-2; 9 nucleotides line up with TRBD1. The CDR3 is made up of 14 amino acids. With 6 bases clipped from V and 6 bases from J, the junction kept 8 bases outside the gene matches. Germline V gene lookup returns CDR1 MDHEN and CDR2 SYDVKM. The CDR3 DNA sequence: TGTGCCAGCAGCTCCGGGACAGGGAAACATGGCTACACCTTC. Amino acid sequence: CASSSGTGKHGYTF.

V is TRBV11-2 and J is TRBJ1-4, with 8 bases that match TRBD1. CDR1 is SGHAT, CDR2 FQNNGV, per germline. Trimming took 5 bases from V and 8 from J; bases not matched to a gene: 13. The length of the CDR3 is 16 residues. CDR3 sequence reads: CASSTSPQGAREKLFF. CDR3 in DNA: TGTGCCAGCAGCACTTCCCCGCAGGGGGCAAGGGAAAAACTGTTTTTT.

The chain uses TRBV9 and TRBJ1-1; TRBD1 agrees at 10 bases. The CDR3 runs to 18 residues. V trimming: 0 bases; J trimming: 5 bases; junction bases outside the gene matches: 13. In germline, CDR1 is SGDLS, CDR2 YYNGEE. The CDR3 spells CASSVEDRGVMAGTEAFF. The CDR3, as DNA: TGTGCCAGCAGCGTAGAGGACAGGGGGGTTATGGCGGGGACTGAAGCTTTCTTT.

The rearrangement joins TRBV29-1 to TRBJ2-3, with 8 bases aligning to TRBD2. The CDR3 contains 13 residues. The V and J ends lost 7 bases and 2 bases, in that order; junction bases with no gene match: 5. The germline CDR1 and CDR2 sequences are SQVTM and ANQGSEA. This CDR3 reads CSAERGNTDTQYF. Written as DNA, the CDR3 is TGCAGCGCCGAGCGGGGGAACACAGATACGCAGTATTTT.

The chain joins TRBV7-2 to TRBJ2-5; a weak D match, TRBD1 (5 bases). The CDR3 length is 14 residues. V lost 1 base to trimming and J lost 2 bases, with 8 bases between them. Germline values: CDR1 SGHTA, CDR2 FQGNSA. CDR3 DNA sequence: TGTGCCAGCAGCTTAGATTCAGGGCAAGAGACCCAGTACTTC. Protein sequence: CASSLDSGQETQYF. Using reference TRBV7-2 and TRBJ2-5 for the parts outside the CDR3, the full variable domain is GAGVSQSPSNKVTEKGKDVELRCDPISGHTALYWYRQSLGQGLEFLIYFQGNSAPDKSGLPSDRFSAERTGGSVSTLTIQRTQQEDSAVYLCASSLDSGQETQYFGPGTRLLVL.

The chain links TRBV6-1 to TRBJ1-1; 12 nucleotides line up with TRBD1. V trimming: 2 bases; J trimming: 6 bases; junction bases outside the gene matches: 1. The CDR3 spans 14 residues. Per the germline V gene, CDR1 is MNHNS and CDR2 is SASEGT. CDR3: CASSERDRGPEAFF. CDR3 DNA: TGTGCCAGCAGTGAACGGGACAGGGGGCCTGAAGCTTTCTTT.

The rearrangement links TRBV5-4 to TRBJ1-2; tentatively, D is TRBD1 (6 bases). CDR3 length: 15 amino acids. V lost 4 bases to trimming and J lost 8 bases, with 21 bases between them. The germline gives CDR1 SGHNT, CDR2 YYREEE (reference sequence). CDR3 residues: CASSSSTGLAYGYTF. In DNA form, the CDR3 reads TGTGCCAGCAGCAGCTCGACAGGCTTGGCGTACGGCTACACCTTC. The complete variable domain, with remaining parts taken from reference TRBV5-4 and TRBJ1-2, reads ETGVTQSPTHLIKTRGQQVTLRCSSQSGHNTVSWYQQALGQGPQFIFQYYREEENGRGNFPPRFSGLQFPNYSSELNVNALELDDSALYLCASSSSTGLAYGYTFGSGTRLTVV.

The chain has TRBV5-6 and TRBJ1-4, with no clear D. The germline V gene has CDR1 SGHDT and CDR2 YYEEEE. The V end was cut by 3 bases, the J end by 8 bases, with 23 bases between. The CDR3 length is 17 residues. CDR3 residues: CASSSPGSVTGREKLFF. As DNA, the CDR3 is TGTGCCAGCAGCTCCCCGGGGTCCGTAACGGGGAGAGAAAAACTGTTTTTT.